The sequence of this T cell receptor (beta chain) was determined in a study of identical twins (dated by TCRdb to between 2015 and 2016). Context from the whole study: To test whether fetal clonotypes persist, the study used deep sequencing on TCR alpha and beta repertoires from monozygotic twins, unrelated adults of various ages, and cord blood. To rule out contamination, replicate twin experiments were performed at different times with different library preparation protocols. The full study reports these points: Zero-insertion analyses could be partly confounded by invariant T cells such as MAIT and iNKT, although diverse VJ usage argued against such confounding for most clonotypes. Because the same donors could not be followed over many years, the conclusions depended on cross-sectional statistical analysis. In beta out-of-frame sequences, excess twin sharing was weaker, because having fewer shared sequences lowered the signal-to-noise ratio. In monozygotic twins, recombination models systematically underestimated out-of-frame TCR alpha sharing, but the models matched the sharing seen between unrelated individuals. Abundant cord blood beta clonotypes had fewer insertions, young adult naive repertoires showed a similar but weaker trend, and memory repertoires showed no such trend. Out-of-frame TCR alpha sequences shared between twins showed an excess of low generation-probability sequences compared with coincidental sharing between unrelated individuals.

The table lists this clonotype with many counts. This receptor's antigen is unknown. The input lacks base qualities; no much larger clone sits a single base away. All donors were healthy Caucasians. The twin cohort consisted of three pairs of female monozygotic twins, all aged roughly 18 to 30 years. Miltenyi CD45RO+ enrichment and human naive T-cell isolation kits were used to isolate memory (CD45RO+) and naive T cells from PBMC. V is clipped by 0 bases and J by 6 bases, and the sequence between their germline boundaries is 13 bases long. CDR1 and CDR2, per the germline V gene, are SGHRS and YFSETQ. Including cysteine and phenylalanine, the CDR3 has 15 amino acids. The only DNA kept is the CDR3, 45 bases in frame from the first base. The library relied on 5' RACE. This sample was sequenced with an Illumina HiSeq 2000. Template switching added a universal primer binding site, and the final cDNA carried a unique molecular identifier that allowed TCR cDNA molecules to be counted accurately. Specific primers in the conserved constant-segment region were used to synthesize first-strand cDNA for TCR alpha and beta chains. To control for contamination, every cDNA library was double barcoded, receiving both a SMART-Mk sample barcode and Illumina barcodes. TruSeq adapter sequences and Illumina sample barcodes were added in two successive PCR steps. Sequencing of the TCR alpha and beta cDNA libraries was done on the Illumina HiSeq platform using custom primers. On the study's bioinformatics: MiGEC processed the raw reads to extract unique molecular identifiers, while MiXCR was used to determine the CDR3 positions. For each individual, recombination models were inferred using an EM algorithm with the repgenHMM and IGoR tools. Shared clonotype analysis was performed with the tcR package in R, normalizing sharing by the product of cloneset sizes. To study raw recombination free of thymic and clonal selection effects, out-of-frame nonproductive sequences were analyzed. TCRdb reanalyzed the raw reads on its own, using fastp at Q25 for trimming and MiXCR for clone calling, and kept in-frame beta chains. One record per CDR3 amino acid sequence lists the most common genes and DNA. Clone size and V and J calls follow TCRdb, not the original study. In all, the sample holds hundreds of thousands of distinct CDR3 sequences, and around 6.6% of those were seen once. The ten top clones hold under 4% of the sample.

The same sample was also studied in work on yellow fever vaccine responses in identical twins. Taken from the second paper: According to the authors, in identical twins the way T cells responded to vaccination appeared partly convergent and partly personalized. In the study, vaccine-responding T cell clones were precisely tracked in identical twins.

Sequenced material: memory (CD45RO+) T cells sorted from blood. The cell subset or site label of this sample denotes: CD45RO+ enriched T cells. This receptor chain uses TRBV5-1 and TRBJ2-1; the D call is tentative, TRBD1 or TRBD2, as each matches 5 bases. The sequence came from a woman aged 18-30 years in good health. The CDR3 is CASSLGGVVGNEQFF. DNA sequence: TGCGCCAGCAGCTTGGGAGGGGTGGTCGGCAATGAGCAGTTCTTC.